This TCR beta chain was captured by sequencing in a study of shared clonotypes between healthy human individuals. Whole-study findings and limits: Sequencing depth was predicted to influence how clonotypes are shared among donors.

Several immunoSEQ plates held equal portions of the genomic DNA taken from each subset. TCRdb's copy holds only in-frame clones and misses some; the assay was immunoSEQ multiplex PCR. The sample comprises fewer than 650,000 clones, just over 75% of which are singletons, and about 12% rests with the top ten. A remark on this clone: Its antigen is not identified.

Trimming took 0 bases from V and 0 from J, leaving 8 bases between them. CDR3 length: 15 residues. Germline V gives CDR1 ENHRY, CDR2 SYGVKD. Adult donors, all healthy and HIV-negative, had no recent acute infections or vaccinations. This chain joins TRBV10-3 and TRBJ1-1; unclear D gene. Sequences were obtained from PBMCs. The source is a woman between 35 and 50 years old in good health. Some clones in this sample may be carry-over from other donors' samples. CDR3 residues: CAISESIIVNTEAFF. The CDR3 region has the DNA TGTGCCATCAGTGAGTCGATTATCGTGAACACTGAAGCTTTCTTT.